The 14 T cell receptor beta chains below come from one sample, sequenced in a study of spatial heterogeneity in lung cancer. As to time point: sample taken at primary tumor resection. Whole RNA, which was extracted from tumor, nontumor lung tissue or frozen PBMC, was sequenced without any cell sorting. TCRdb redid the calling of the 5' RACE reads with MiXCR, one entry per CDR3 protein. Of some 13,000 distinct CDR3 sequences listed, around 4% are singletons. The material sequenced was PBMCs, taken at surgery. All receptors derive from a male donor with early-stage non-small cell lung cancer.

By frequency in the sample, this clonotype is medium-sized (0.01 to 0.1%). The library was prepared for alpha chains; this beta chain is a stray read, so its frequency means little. CDR3 in DNA: TGTGCCAGCAGCTTATCCGGTTGGGAATCAGATACGCAGTATTTT. This sequence encodes CASSLSGWESDTQYF. The V gene is TRBV7-2, the J gene TRBJ2-3, with D unresolved. There are 15 residues in the CDR3. V was trimmed by 2 bases and J by 4 bases, leaving 13 bases between them. Per germline, CDR1 SGHTA and CDR2 FQGNSA.

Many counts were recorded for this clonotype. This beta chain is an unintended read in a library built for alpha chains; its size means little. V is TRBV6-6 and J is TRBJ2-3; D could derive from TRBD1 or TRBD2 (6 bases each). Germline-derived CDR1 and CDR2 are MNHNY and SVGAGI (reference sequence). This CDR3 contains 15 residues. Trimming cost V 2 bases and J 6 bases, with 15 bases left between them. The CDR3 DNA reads TGTGCCAGCAGTTACGGACGGGGGCGCTTGGATACGCAGTATTTT. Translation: CASSYGRGRLDTQYF.

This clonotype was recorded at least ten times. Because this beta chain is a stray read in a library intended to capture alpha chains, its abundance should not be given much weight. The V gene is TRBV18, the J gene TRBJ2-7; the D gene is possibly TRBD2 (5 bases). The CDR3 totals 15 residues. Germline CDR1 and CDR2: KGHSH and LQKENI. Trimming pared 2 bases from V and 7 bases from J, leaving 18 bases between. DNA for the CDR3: TGTGCCAGCTCACCAGTACCCCCCCGGGAAACGGAGCAGTACTTC. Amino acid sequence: CASSPVPPRETEQYF.

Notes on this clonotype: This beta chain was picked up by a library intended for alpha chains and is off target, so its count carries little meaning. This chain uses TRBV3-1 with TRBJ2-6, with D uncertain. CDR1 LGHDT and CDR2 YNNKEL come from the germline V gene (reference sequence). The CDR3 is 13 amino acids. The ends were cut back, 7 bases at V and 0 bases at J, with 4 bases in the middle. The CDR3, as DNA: TGTGCCAGCACCCTCTCTGGGGCCAACGTCCTGACTTTC. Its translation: CASTLSGANVLTF.

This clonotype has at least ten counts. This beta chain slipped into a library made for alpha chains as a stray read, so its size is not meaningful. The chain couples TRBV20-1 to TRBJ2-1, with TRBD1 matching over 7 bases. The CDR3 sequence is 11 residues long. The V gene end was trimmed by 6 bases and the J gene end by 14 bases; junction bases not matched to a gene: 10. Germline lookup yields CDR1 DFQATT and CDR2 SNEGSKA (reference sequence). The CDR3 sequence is CSAATGWREFF. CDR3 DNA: TGCAGTGCCGCGACAGGGTGGCGGGAGTTCTTC.

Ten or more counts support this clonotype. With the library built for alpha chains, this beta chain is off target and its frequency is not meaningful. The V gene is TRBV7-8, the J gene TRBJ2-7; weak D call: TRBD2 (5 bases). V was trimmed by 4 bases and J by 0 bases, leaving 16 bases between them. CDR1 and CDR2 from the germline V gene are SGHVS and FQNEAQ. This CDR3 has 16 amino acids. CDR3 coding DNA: TGTGCCAGCAGCTCGACCGGGAAGCTAAGCTCCTACGAGCAGTACTTC. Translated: CASSSTGKLSSYEQYF.

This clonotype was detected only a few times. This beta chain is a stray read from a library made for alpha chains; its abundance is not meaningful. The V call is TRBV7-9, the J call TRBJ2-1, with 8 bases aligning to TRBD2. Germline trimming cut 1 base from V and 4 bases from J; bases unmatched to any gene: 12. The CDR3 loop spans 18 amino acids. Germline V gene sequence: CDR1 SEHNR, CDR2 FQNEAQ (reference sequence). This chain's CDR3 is CASSLGRFGRAAYNEQFF. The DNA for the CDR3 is TGTGCCAGCAGCTTAGGACGGTTCGGGAGGGCCGCATACAATGAGCAGTTCTTC.

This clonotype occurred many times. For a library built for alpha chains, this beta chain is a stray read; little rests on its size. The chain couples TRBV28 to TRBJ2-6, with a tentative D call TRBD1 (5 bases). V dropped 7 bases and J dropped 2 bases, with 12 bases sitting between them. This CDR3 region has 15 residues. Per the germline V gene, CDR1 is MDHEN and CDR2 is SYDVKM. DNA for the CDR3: TGTGCCAGCAATCTCCAGGGTGCTGGGGCCAACGTCCTGACTTTC. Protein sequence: CASNLQGAGANVLTF.

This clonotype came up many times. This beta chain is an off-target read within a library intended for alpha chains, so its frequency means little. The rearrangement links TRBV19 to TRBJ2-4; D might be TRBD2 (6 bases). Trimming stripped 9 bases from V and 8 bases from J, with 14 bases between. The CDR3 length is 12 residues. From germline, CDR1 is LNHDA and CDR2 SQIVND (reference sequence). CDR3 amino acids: CASSRGFDIQYF. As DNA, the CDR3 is TGTGCCAGCTCCCGGGGGTTCGACATTCAGTACTTC.

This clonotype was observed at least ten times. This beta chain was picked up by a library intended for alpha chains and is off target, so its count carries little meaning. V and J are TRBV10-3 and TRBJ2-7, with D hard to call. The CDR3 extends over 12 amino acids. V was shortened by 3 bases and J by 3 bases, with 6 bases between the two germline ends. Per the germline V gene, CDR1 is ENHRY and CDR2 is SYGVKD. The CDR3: CAISDGSYEQYF. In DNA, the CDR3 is TGTGCCATCAGTGATGGCAGCTACGAGCAGTACTTC.

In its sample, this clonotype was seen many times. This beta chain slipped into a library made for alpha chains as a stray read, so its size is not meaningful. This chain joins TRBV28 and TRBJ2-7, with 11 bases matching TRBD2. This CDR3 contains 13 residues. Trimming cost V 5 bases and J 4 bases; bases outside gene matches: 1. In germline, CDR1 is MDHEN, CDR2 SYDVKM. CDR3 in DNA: TGTGCCAGCAGTCCTAGCGGGAGGTACGAGCAGTACTTC. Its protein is CASSPSGRYEQYF.

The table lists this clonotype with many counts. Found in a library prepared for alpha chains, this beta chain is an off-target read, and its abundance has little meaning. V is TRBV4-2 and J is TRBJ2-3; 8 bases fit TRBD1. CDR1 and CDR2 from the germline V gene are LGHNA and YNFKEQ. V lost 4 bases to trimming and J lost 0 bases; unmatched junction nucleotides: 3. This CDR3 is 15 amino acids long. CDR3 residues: CASSRGQASTDTQYF. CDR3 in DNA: TGTGCCAGCAGCCGGGGACAGGCCAGCACAGATACGCAGTATTTT.

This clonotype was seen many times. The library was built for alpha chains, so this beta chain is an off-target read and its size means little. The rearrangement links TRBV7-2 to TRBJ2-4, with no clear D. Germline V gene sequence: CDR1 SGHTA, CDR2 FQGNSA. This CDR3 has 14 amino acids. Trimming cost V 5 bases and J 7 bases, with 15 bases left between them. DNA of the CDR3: TGTGCCAGCAGCGTGGGGTCAAGTGGGAACATTCAGTACTTC. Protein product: CASSVGSSGNIQYF.

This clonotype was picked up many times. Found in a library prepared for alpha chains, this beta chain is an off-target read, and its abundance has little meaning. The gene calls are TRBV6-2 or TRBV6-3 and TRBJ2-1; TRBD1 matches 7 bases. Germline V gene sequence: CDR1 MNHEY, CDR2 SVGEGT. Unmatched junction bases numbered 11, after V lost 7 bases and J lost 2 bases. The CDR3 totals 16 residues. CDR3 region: CASNDRVLATYNEQFF. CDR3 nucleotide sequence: TGTGCCAGCAACGACAGGGTCCTAGCCACCTACAATGAGCAGTTCTTC.